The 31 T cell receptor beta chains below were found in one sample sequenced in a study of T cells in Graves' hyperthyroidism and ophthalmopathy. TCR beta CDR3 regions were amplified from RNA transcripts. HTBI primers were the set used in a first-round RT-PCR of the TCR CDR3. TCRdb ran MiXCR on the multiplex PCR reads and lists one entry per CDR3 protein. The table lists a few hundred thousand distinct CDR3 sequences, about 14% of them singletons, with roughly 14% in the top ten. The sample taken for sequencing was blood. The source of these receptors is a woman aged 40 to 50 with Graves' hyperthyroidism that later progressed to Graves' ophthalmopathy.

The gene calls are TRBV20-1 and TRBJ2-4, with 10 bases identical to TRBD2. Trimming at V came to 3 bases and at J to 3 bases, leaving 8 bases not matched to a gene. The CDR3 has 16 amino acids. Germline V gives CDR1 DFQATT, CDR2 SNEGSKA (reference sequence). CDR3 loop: CSASRLAGAVKNIQYF. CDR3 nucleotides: TGCAGTGCTAGCCGCCTAGCGGGAGCCGTCAAAAACATTCAGTACTTC.

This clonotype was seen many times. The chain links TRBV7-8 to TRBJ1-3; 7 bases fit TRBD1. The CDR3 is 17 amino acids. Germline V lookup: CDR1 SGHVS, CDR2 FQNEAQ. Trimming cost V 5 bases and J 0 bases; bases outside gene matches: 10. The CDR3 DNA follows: TGTGCCAGCAGCCAACAGACAGGGCTAAACTCTGGAAACACCATATATTTT. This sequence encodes CASSQQTGLNSGNTIYF.

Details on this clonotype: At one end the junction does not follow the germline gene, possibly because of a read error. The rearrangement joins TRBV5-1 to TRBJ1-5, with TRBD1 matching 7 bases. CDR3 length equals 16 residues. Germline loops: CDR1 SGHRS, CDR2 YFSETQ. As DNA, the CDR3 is TGCGCCATCAGCCCCAGGGGGGGCTTGATCAATCAGCCCCAGCATTTT. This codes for CAISPRGGLINQPQHF.

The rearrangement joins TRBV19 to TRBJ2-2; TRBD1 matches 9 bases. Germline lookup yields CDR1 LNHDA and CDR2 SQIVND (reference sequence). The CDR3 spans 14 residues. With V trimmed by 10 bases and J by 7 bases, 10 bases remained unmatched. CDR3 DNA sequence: TGTGCCACCTCCTGGGACAGGGTTGACGGGGAGCTGTTTTTT. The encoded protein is CATSWDRVDGELFF.

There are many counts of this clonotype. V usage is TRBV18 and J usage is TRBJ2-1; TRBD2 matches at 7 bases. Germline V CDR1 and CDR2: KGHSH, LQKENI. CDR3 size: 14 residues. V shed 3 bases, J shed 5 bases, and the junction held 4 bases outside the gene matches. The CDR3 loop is CASSPAGADNEQFF. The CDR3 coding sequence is TGTGCCAGCTCACCGGCGGGAGCAGACAATGAGCAGTTCTTC.

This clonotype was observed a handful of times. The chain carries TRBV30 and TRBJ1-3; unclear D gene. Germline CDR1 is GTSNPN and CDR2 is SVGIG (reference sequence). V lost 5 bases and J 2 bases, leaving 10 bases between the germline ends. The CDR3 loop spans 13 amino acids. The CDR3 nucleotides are TGTGCCTGGGACATTATTCCTGGAAACACCATATATTTT. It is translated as CAWDIIPGNTIYF.

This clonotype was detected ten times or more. The CDR3 loop is CASGIGLALKGKETQYF. The CDR3 DNA sequence: TGTGCCAGCGGAATAGGACTAGCCCTCAAGGGGAAAGAGACCCAGTACTTC. The V gene is TRBV28, the J gene TRBJ2-5; 8 bases are shared with TRBD2. From germline, CDR1 is MDHEN and CDR2 SYDVKM. The CDR3 is 17 amino acids. V was clipped by 8 bases and J by 3 bases; unmatched bases: 17. Full variable domain (missing parts from reference TRBV28 and TRBJ2-5): DVKVTQSSRYLVKRTGEKVFLECVQDMDHENMFWYRQDPGLGLRLIYFSYDVKMKEKGDIPEGYSVSREKKERFSLILESASTNQTSMYLCASGIGLALKGKETQYFGPGTRLLVL.

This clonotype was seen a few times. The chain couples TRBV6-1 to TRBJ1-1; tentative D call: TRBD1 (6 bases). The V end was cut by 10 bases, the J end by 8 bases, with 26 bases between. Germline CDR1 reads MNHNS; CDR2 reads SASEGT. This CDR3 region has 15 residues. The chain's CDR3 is CANRQAQVGTKEAFF. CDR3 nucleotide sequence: TGTGCCAACCGACAGGCTCAAGTGGGGACAAAGGAAGCTTTCTTT.

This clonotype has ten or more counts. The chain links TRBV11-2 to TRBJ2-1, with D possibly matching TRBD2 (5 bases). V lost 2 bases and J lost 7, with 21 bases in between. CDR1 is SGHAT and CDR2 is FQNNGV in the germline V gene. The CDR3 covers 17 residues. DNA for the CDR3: TGTGCCAGCAGCTTAATTAAAAAGCGGCGGCACCCTAATGAGCAGTTCTTC. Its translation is CASSLIKKRRHPNEQFF.

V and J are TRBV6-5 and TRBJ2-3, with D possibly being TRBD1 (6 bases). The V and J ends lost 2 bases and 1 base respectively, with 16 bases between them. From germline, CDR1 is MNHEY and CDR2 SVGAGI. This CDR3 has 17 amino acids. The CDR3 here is CASSYPSGSGGTDTQYF. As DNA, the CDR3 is TGTGCCAGCAGTTACCCGAGTGGTTCAGGGGGCACAGATACGCAGTATTTT.

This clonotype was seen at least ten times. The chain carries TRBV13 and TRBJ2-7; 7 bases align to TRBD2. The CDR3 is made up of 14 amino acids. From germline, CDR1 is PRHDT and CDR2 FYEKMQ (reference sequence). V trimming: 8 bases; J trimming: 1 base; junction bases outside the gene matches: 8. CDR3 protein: CASGGASGSYEQYF. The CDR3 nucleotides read TGTGCCAGCGGCGGTGCTAGCGGATCCTACGAGCAGTACTTC.

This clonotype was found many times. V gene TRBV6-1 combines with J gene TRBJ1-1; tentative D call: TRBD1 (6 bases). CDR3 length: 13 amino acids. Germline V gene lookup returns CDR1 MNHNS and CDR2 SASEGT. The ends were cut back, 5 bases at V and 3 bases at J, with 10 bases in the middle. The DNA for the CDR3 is TGTGCCAGCAGTCGCTCAGGGGACACTGAAGCTTTCTTT. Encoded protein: CASSRSGDTEAFF.

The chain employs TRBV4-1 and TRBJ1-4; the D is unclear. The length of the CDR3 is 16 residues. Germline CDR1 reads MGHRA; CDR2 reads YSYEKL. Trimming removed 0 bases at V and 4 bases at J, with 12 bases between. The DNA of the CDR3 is TGCGCCAGCAGCCAAGATCAGAGACGGAATAATGAAAAACTGTTTTTT. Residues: CASSQDQRRNNEKLFF.

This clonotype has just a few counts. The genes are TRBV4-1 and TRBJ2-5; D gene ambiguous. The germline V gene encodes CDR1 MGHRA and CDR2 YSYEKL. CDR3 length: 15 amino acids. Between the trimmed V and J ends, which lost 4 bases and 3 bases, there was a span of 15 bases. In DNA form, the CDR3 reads TGCGCCAGCAGCCCTCGGCCCGGCCCGAAAGAGACCCAGTACTTC. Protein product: CASSPRPGPKETQYF.

The CDR3 coding sequence is TGTGCCAGCAGTTACGACTTCAAGAATTCACCCCTCCACTTT. Encoded protein: CASSYDFKNSPLHF. The chain uses TRBV6-6 and TRBJ1-6; the D is unclear. The CDR3 length is 14 residues. V dropped 2 bases and J dropped 7 bases, with 9 bases sitting between them. Germline-derived CDR1 and CDR2 are MNHNY and SVGAGI (reference sequence).

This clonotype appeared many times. The CDR3: CATSDLRLAGELFF. As DNA, the CDR3 is TGTGCCACCAGTGATTTGCGACTAGCCGGGGAGCTGTTTTTT. The chain has TRBV24-1 and TRBJ2-2; perhaps TRBD2 as D (6 bases). V was clipped by 0 bases and J by 6 bases, with 7 bases between them. The CDR3 totals 14 residues. Germline lookup yields CDR1 KGHDR and CDR2 SFDVKD.

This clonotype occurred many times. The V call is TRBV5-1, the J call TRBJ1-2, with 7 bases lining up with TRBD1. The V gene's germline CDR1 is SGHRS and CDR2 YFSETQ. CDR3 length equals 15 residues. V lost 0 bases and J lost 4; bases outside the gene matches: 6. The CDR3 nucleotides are TGCGCCAGCAGCTTGGCAGGGGGTAATCTCTATGGCTACACCTTC. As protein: CASSLAGGNLYGYTF.

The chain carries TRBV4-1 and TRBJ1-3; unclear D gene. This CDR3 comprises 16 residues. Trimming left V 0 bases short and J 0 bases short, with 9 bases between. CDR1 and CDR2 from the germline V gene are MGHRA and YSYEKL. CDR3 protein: CASSQDFSSSGNTIYF. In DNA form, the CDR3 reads TGCGCCAGCAGCCAAGATTTCAGTTCCTCTGGAAACACCATATATTTT.

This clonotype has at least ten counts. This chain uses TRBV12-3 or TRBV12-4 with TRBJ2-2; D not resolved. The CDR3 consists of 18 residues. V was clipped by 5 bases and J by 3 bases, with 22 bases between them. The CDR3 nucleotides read TGTGCCAGCAGTAGGGTAGGCGGAGATTTCCCCGACACCGGGGAGCTGTTTTTT. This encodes CASSRVGGDFPDTGELFF.

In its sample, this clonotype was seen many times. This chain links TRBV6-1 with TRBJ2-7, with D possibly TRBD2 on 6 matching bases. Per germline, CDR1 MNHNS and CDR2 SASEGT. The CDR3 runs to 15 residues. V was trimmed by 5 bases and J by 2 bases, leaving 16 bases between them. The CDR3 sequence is CASSSLAASPYEQYF. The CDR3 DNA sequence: TGTGCCAGCAGTAGCTTAGCGGCCTCCCCCTACGAGCAGTACTTC.

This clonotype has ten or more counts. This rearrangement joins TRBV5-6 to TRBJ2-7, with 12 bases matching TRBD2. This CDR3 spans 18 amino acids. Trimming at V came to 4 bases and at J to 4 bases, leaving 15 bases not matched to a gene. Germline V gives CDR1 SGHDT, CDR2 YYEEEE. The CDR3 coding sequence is TGTGCCAGCAGCCCGATCAAGACTAGCGGGAGCTTTTATTACGAGCAGTACTTC. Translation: CASSPIKTSGSFYYEQYF.

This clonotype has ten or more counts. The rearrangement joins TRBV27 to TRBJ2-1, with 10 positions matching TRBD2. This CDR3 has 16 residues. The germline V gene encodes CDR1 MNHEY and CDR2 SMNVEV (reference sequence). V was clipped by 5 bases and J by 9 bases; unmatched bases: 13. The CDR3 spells CASSPTGTSVRGEQFF. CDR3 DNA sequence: TGTGCCAGCAGTCCCACCGGGACTAGCGTTAGAGGTGAGCAGTTCTTC.

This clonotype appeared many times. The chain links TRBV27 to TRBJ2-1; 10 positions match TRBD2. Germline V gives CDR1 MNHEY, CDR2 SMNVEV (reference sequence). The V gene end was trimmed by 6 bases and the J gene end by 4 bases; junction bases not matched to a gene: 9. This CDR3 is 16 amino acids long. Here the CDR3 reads CASRGLAGVLYNEQFF. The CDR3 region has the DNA TGTGCCAGCAGGGGGCTAGCGGGAGTGCTTTACAATGAGCAGTTCTTC.

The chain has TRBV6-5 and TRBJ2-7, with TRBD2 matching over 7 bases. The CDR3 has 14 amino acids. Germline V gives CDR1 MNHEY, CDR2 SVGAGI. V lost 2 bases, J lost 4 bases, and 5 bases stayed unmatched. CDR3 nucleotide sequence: TGTGCCAGCAGTTACCGGGGAGGGGCGTACGAGCAGTACTTC. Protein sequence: CASSYRGGAYEQYF.

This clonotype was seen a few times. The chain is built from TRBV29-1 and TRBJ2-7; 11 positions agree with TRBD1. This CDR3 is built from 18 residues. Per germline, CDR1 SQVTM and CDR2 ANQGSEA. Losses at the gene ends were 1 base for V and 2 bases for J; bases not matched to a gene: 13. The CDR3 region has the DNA TGCAGCGTTGAAGTTTCCGGGACAGGGGGGACTCGGCCCTACGAGCAGTACTTC. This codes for CSVEVSGTGGTRPYEQYF.

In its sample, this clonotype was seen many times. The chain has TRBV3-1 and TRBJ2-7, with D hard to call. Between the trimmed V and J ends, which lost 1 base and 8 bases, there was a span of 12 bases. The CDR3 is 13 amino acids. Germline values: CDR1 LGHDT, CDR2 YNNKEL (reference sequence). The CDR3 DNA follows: TGTGCCAGCAGCCAAGGGGTCCTTAACCAGCAGTACTTC. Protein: CASSQGVLNQQYF.

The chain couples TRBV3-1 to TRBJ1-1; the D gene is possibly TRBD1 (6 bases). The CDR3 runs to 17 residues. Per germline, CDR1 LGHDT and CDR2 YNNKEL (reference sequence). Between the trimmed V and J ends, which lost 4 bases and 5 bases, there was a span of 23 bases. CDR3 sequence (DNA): TGTGCCAGCAGCCTGGGAGGGGAAAACAGGGTCAGTACTGAAGCTTTCTTT. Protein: CASSLGGENRVSTEAFF.

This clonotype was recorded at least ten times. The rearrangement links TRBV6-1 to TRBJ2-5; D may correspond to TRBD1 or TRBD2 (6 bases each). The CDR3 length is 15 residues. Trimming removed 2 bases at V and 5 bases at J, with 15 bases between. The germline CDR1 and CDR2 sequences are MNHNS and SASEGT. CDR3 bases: TGTGCCAGCAGTGAACAGAGGGGGGATTGGGAGACCCAGTACTTC. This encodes CASSEQRGDWETQYF.

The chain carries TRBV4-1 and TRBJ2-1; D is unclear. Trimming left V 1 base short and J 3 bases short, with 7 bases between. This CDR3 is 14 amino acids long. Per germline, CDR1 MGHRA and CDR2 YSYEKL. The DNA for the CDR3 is TGCGCCAGCAGCCAAGGACTCGGCTACAATGAGCAGTTCTTC. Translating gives CASSQGLGYNEQFF.

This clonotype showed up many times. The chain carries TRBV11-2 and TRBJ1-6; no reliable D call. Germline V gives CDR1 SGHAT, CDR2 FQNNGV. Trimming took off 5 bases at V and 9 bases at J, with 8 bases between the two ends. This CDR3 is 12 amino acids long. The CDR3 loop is CASSPTLSPLHF. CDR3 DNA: TGTGCCAGCAGCCCGACACTTTCACCCCTCCACTTT.

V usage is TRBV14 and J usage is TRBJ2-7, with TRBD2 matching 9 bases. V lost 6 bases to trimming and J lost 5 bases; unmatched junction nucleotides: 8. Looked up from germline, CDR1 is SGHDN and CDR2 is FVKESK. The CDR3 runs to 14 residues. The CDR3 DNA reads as TGTGCCAGCAGGAATAGCGGGAGCCCCCACGAGCAGTACTTC. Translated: CASRNSGSPHEQYF.